A single sample gave rise to the 14 T cell receptor beta chains below, sequenced in a study of blood T cell repertoires in COVID-19. Sequenced by immunoSEQ multiplex PCR; TCRdb stores in-frame clones only, minus some. This table holds about 140,000 clones, about 80% found once. Sequenced material: PBMCs or T cells enriched from blood (not recorded which). All receptors come from a woman between 50 and 59 years old who had recovered from COVID-19.

This chain connects TRBV19 to TRBJ2-3; TRBD2 matches 7 bases. Trimming at V came to 5 bases and at J to 3 bases, leaving 5 bases not matched to a gene. CDR3 size: 14 residues. Germline CDR1 reads LNHDA; CDR2 reads SQIVND (reference sequence). CDR3 DNA: TGTGCCAGTAGTTCCGGGACTAAAACAGATACGCAGTATTTT. Its translation is CASSSGTKTDTQYF.

The rearrangement links TRBV23-1 to TRBJ2-5; possibly TRBD1 for D (5 bases). TRBV23-1 is recorded as an ORF, its role being uncertain. This CDR3 spans 16 amino acids. V lost 2 bases, J lost 7 bases, and 20 bases lay in between. CDR3 sequence (DNA): TGCGCCAGCAGTCAAGGGGCTCACAAAAAGTTTAGGACCCAGTACTTC. This sequence encodes CASSQGAHKKFRTQYF.

The chain couples TRBV4-2 to TRBJ2-2; 10 positions match TRBD1. This CDR3 has 17 amino acids. Germline lookup yields CDR1 LGHNA and CDR2 YNFKEQ. V lost 0 bases to trimming and J lost 6 bases; unmatched junction nucleotides: 7. CDR3 protein: CASSQDADRGMSGELFF. The CDR3, as DNA: TGTGCCAGCAGCCAAGACGCGGACAGGGGGATGTCCGGGGAGCTGTTTTTT.

The chain combines TRBV19 with TRBJ1-1; TRBD1 is a possible D gene (5 bases). The ends were cut back, 1 base at V and 1 base at J, with 13 bases in the middle. Germline CDR1 is LNHDA and CDR2 is SQIVND (reference sequence). This CDR3 comprises 16 residues. The CDR3: CASSIAWGRANTEAFF. Here the CDR3 DNA reads TGTGCCAGTAGTATAGCCTGGGGCAGGGCGAACACTGAAGCTTTCTTT.

The chain carries TRBV2 and TRBJ1-1; the D gene is possibly TRBD1 (6 bases). The CDR3 spans 14 residues. Germline V lookup: CDR1 SNHLY, CDR2 FYNNEI. Deletions cut 6 bases from V and 0 bases from J, with 11 bases between. This CDR3 is CASRETGMNTEAFF. The CDR3 nucleotides read TGTGCCAGCAGGGAGACAGGAATGAACACTGAAGCTTTCTTT.

The genes are TRBV19 and TRBJ2-6; 7 bases are a match to TRBD1. Germline CDR1 LNHDA, CDR2 SQIVND (reference sequence). The CDR3 sequence is 18 residues long. V was clipped by 1 base and J by 2 bases; unmatched bases: 8. CDR3 DNA sequence: TGTGCCAGTAGTATAGTCGGGACAGTGCAAGCTGGGGCCAACGTCCTGACTTTC. Residues: CASSIVGTVQAGANVLTF.

The chain links TRBV2 to TRBJ2-7; possibly TRBD2 for D (6 bases). Trimming removed 2 bases from V and 4 bases from J, with 15 bases in between. The CDR3 has 15 residues. The germline gives CDR1 SNHLY, CDR2 FYNNEI. The DNA for the CDR3 is TGTGCCAGCAGTGAATGGCCAGCGGGCGGTTACGAGCAGTACTTC. This translates into CASSEWPAGGYEQYF.

The chain employs TRBV28 and TRBJ1-2; 10 nucleotides line up with TRBD1. Germline-derived CDR1 and CDR2 are MDHEN and SYDVKM. With V trimmed by 3 bases and J by 7 bases, 2 bases remained unmatched. The CDR3 length is 13 residues. CDR3 sequence reads: CASSFGQGGGYTF. CDR3 in DNA: TGTGCCAGCAGTTTCGGACAGGGGGGTGGCTACACCTTC.

This sequence joins TRBV7-3 and TRBJ2-1; 11 bases map to TRBD2. Trimming removed 4 bases from V and 5 bases from J; junction bases left unmatched: 4. Per germline, CDR1 SGHTA and CDR2 FQGTGA. The CDR3 sequence is 15 residues long. The CDR3 sequence: CASSSLAGGNNEQFF. The CDR3 DNA reads as TGTGCCAGCAGCTCCCTAGCGGGGGGAAACAATGAGCAGTTCTTC. Drawing the rest from reference TRBV7-3 and TRBJ2-1, the complete variable domain is GAGVSQTPSNKVTEKGKYVELRCDPISGHTALYWYRQSLGQGPEFLIYFQGTGAADDSGLPNDRFFAVRPEGSVSTLKIQRTERGDSAVYLCASSSLAGGNNEQFFGPGTRLTVL.

This sequence joins TRBV7-8 and TRBJ1-2; tentative D call: TRBD1 (6 bases). There are 16 residues in the CDR3. Germline-derived CDR1 and CDR2 are SGHVS and FQNEAQ. V lost 2 bases and J 0 bases, leaving 13 bases between the germline ends. As DNA, the CDR3 is TGTGCCAGCAGCTTAAATACAGGGCAAGCTAACTATGGCTACACCTTC. Its translation is CASSLNTGQANYGYTF.

V gene TRBV30 combines with J gene TRBJ1-3; no reliable D call. Germline CDR1 GTSNPN, CDR2 SVGIG (reference sequence). V was shortened by 0 bases and J by 2 bases, with 5 bases between the two germline ends. The CDR3 is 13 residues long. This CDR3 reads CAWSVTAGNTIYF. The CDR3 region has the DNA TGTGCCTGGAGTGTTACGGCTGGAAACACCATATATTTT.

This clone was counted between two and nine times. The chain links TRBV29-1 to TRBJ2-1; D perhaps matches TRBD1 (5 bases). The CDR3 extends over 10 amino acids. V lost 3 bases to trimming and J lost 15 bases, with 12 bases between them. Germline-derived CDR1 and CDR2 are SQVTM and ANQGSEA. The CDR3 reads CSVEMDTRFF. The CDR3 coding sequence is TGCAGCGTTGAGATGGACACCCGGTTCTTC.

V is TRBV7-2 and J is TRBJ2-7, with 7 positions matching TRBD2. This CDR3 comprises 16 residues. The trim removed 1 base at V and 3 bases at J, leaving 9 bases unmatched. Germline CDR1 SGHTA, CDR2 FQGNSA. The chain's CDR3 is CASSLGGGLVRYEQYF. CDR3 in DNA: TGTGCCAGCAGCTTAGGGGGAGGGTTGGTCCGCTACGAGCAGTACTTC.

The chain couples TRBV28 to TRBJ1-2; D may be TRBD1 (6 bases). This CDR3 has 13 amino acids. Germline values: CDR1 MDHEN, CDR2 SYDVKM. The ends were cut back, 11 bases at V and 3 bases at J, with 16 bases in the middle. This chain's CDR3 is CASKHRADYGYTF. CDR3 in DNA: TGTGCCTCCAAACACAGGGCGGACTATGGCTACACCTTC.